Described below is a single T cell receptor (beta chain) sequence and its context. This sample was taken from a study of technical replicates of blood from a few donors. The repertoire was sequenced with immunoSEQ multiplex PCR; TCRdb's copy has only in-frame clones and lacks some. The profile shows around 68,000 clones, 95% to 98% of them singletons. This CDR3 spans 18 amino acids. In germline, CDR1 is LNHDA, CDR2 SQIVND (reference sequence). The V segment lost 6 bases and the J segment 1 base; nucleotides outside the gene matches: 9. This receptor was obtained from a human donor in good health. Sequenced sample: T cells isolated from PBMCs. J is TRBJ2-3 and V is TRBV19, with 14 bases fitting TRBD2. Written as DNA, the CDR3 is TGTGCCAGTAGGGGGGGGACTAGCGGGAGTTCTGGCACAGATACGCAGTATTTT. Its translation: CASRGGTSGSSGTDTQYF.